This T cell receptor beta chain was observed in a study of CD8 T cells in ankylosing spondylitis. The CDR3 runs 12 residues. V was pared by 4 bases and J by 2 bases, with 7 bases between. Germline values: CDR1 SGHKS, CDR2 YYEKEE (reference sequence). Via MiXCR, TCRdb re-called the 5' RACE reads, giving one row per CDR3 protein. The table records 250,000 to 300,000 distinct CDR3 sequences, 15% to 25% of them present only once. Sequenced sample: blood, either unsorted or a sorted T cell fraction (not recorded which). This clonotype was sampled from a male donor with ankylosing spondylitis or in good health (not recorded which). The chain recombines TRBV5-5 with TRBJ2-7; tentative D call: TRBD2 (5 bases). The CDR3: CASSTGAYEQYV. The DNA for the CDR3 is TGTGCCAGCAGCACCGGGGCCTACGAGCAGTACGTC.